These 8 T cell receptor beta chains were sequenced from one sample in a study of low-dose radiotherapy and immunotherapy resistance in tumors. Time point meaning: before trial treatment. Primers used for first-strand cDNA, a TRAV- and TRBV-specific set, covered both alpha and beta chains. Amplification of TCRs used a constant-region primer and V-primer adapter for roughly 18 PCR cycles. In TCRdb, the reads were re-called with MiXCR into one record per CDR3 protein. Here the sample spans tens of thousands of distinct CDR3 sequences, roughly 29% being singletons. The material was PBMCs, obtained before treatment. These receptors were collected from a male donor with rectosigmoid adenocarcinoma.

The CDR3 DNA is TGCGCCAGCAGCCCCGGGACTAGCGGAGACTTGGGGGAGCAGTACTTC. This codes for CASSPGTSGDLGEQYF. The chain uses TRBV5-1 and TRBJ2-7; 11 bases line up with TRBD2. The CDR3 totals 16 residues. Germline V gene data show CDR1 as SGHRS and CDR2 as YFSETQ. V was clipped by 4 bases and J by 7 bases; unmatched bases: 13. Filled out from reference TRBV5-1 and TRBJ2-7, the complete variable domain reads KAGVTQTPRYLIKTRGQQVTLSCSPISGHRSVSWYQQTPGQGLQFLFEYFSETQRNKGNFPGRFSGRQFSNSRSEMNVSTLELGDSALYLCASSPGTSGDLGEQYFGPGTRLTVT.

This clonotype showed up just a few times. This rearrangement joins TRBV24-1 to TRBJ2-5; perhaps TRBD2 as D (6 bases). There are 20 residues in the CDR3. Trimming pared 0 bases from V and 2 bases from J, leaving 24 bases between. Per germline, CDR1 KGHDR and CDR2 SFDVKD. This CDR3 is CATSDLFDFPAGGIQETQYF. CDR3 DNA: TGTGCCACCAGTGATTTGTTTGATTTCCCCGCCGGAGGGATACAAGAGACCCAGTACTTC.

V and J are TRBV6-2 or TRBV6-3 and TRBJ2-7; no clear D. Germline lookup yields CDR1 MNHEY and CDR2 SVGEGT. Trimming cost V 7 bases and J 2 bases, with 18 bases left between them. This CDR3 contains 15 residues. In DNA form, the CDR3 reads TGTGCCAGCACCACGGGCGCAGCCCCTACCTACGAGCAGTACTTC. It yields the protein CASTTGAAPTYEQYF.

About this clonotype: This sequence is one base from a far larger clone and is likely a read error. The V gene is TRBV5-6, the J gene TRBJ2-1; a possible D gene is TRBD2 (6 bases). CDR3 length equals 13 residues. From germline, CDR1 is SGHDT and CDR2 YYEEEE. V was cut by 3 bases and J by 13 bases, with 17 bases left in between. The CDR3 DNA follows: TGTGCCAGCAGCTCTATCGGAGGGGAGACCCAGTTCTTC. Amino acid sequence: CASSSIGGETQFF.

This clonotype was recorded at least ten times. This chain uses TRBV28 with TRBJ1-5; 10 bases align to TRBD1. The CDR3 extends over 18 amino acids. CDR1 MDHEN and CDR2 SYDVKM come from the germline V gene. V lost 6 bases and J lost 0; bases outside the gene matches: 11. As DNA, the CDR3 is TGTGCCAGCAGACCTAGGGACAGGGGATTCTATAGCAATCAGCCCCAGCATTTT. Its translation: CASRPRDRGFYSNQPQHF.

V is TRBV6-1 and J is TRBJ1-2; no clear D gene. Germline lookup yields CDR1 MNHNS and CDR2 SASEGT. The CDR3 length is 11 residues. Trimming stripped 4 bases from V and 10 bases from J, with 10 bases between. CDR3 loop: CASSAGPFYTF. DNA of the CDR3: TGTGCCAGCAGTGCAGGACCCTTCTACACCTTC.

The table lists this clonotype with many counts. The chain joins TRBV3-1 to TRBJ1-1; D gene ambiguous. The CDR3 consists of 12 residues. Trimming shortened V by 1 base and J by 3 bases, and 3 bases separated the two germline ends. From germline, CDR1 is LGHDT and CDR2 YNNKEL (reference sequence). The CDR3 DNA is TGTGCCAGCAGCCAAGGATACACTGAAGCTTTCTTT. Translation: CASSQGYTEAFF.

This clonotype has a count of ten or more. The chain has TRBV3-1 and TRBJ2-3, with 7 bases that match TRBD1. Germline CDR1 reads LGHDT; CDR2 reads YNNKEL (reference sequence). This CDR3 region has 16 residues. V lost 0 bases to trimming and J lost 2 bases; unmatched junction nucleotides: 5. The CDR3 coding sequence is TGTGCCAGCAGCCAAGATTGGGGACAGCTCACAGATACGCAGTATTTT. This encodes CASSQDWGQLTDTQYF.